This T cell receptor (beta chain) was captured in a study of blood T cell repertoires in COVID-19. At the level of the study: Samples representing acute and convalescent COVID-19 were sourced from the United States, Italy and Spain. PBMCs, B-cell-depleted T cells, or T cells provided the cDNA or gDNA that made up the material.

The method was immunoSEQ multiplex PCR; TCRdb's version includes in-frame clones alone and lacks a portion of them. The sample records about 240,000 clones, about 87% being singletons. J lost 3 bases, V lost 0 bases, and 5 bases had no gene match. CDR3 size: 16 residues. Germline V gene data show CDR1 as SGHDT and CDR2 as YYEEEE. In terms of age and location, participants ranged from roughly 18 to 90 years and lived in about 25 US areas. The sequence came from a woman in her 30s with acute COVID-19. V is TRBV5-6 and J is TRBJ2-7; TRBD2 agrees at 11 bases. The sample taken for sequencing was PBMCs or T cells enriched from blood (not recorded which). CDR3 residues: CASSLALAGGFYEQYF. CDR3 coding DNA: TGTGCCAGCAGCTTGGCCCTAGCGGGGGGATTCTACGAGCAGTACTTC.